This T cell receptor beta chain was sequenced for a study of blood T cell repertoires in COVID-19. This clone was seen once. Per the authors' pipeline: Cell counts per sample came from amplifying reference gene primers. Assay used: immunoSEQ multiplex PCR; TCRdb lists only in-frame clones, some missing. V and J calls and clone size come straight from that table; D and trimming were deduced from the DNA. In the table there are roughly 59,000 clones, roughly 71% of which are singletons. CDR1 LNHNV and CDR2 YYDKDF come from the germline V gene (reference sequence). Trimming cost V 0 bases and J 1 base, with 7 bases left between them. This CDR3 has 15 residues.

The chain has TRBV15 and TRBJ1-3; D is undetermined. This receptor was taken from a woman in her forties or fifties with active or convalescent COVID-19. The sample consisted of peripheral blood. The CDR3 sequence: CATSRDPFSGNTIYF. The CDR3 coding sequence is TGTGCCACCAGCAGAGATCCATTTTCTGGAAACACCATATATTTT.